The sequence of this TCR beta chain was determined in a study of blood T cell repertoires in COVID-19. Study summary: The samples span acute and convalescent COVID-19 from the United States, Italy and Spain. Sample material is recorded as cDNA or gDNA derived from T cells, B-cell-depleted T cells, or PBMCs.

The CDR3 sequence is 15 residues long. Per the germline V gene, CDR1 is SGHRS and CDR2 is YFSETQ. V was pared by 6 bases and J by 0 bases, with 8 bases of the junction left unmatched. Original processing notes: Amplification from reference gene primers served as the basis for estimated nucleated cell counts. TCRdb's table, derived via immunoSEQ multiplex PCR, lists solely in-frame clones and lacks some. The D gene and trimming were derived from the DNA, and the V and J assignments and clone size from that table. The sample yields some 220,000 clones, about four fifths seen once. The sequence was obtained from a woman aged 25 to 39 who had recovered from COVID-19. The chain recombines TRBV5-1 with TRBJ1-1; 7 positions match TRBD1. The sequencing sample was made of peripheral blood. In nucleotides, the CDR3 is TGCGCCAGCAACCCTGAAGGGGGCTTGAACACTGAAGCTTTCTTT. This codes for CASNPEGGLNTEAFF.